These 21 T cell receptor beta chains originate from one sample sequenced in a study of cytomegalovirus exposure and HLA in healthy donors. Primers: 60 Vbeta forward and 13 Jbeta reverse. TCRdb's copy holds only in-frame clones and misses some; the assay was immunoSEQ multiplex PCR. The sample holds 100,000 to 150,000 clones; about 85% are singletons and the top ten take 1.5% to 2%. The sample consisted of PBMCs. The receptors derive from a boy aged 5-17 years in good health and CMV-seronegative.

The chain couples TRBV7-9 to TRBJ1-5; D is perhaps TRBD1 (6 bases). Germline loops: CDR1 SEHNR, CDR2 FQNEAQ (reference sequence). Trimming stripped 2 bases from V and 0 bases from J, with 11 bases between. This CDR3 comprises 16 residues. Here the CDR3 DNA reads TGTGCCAGCAGCTTAACCCAGGGGAATAGCAATCAGCCCCAGCATTTT. Translating gives CASSLTQGNSNQPQHF.

The rearrangement joins TRBV21-1 to TRBJ2-5; the table's D gene call, TRBD2, was not cross checked with the DNA. TRBV21-1 is designated a pseudogene. The CDR3 extends over 15 amino acids. CDR3: CASSKPTSGKETQYF. The CDR3 DNA reads TGTGCCAGCAGCAAACCGACTAGCGGGAAAGAGACCCAGTACTTC.

The gene calls are TRBV10-3 and TRBJ1-4; 9 positions agree with TRBD1. J lost 5 bases, V lost 3 bases, and 4 bases had no gene match. CDR1 ENHRY and CDR2 SYGVKD come from the germline V gene. The CDR3 runs 15 residues. CDR3 residues: CAISEWTGENEKLFF. The CDR3 DNA reads TGTGCCATCAGTGAATGGACAGGGGAGAATGAAAAACTGTTTTTT.

This sequence joins TRBV7-9 and TRBJ2-5, with 9 nucleotides matching TRBD2. V gave up 7 bases and J gave up 4 bases; unmatched junction bases: 10. Germline CDR1 SEHNR, CDR2 FQNEAQ (reference sequence). This CDR3 contains 15 residues. The CDR3 reads CASMASGAVVETQYF. In DNA, the CDR3 is TGTGCCAGCATGGCTAGCGGGGCGGTCGTAGAGACCCAGTACTTC.

This clone was counted only a few times. V gene TRBV7-9 combines with J gene TRBJ1-1; 9 bases line up with TRBD1. This CDR3 spans 14 amino acids. CDR1 SEHNR and CDR2 FQNEAQ come from the germline V gene (reference sequence). Germline trimming cut 7 bases from V and 1 base from J; bases unmatched to any gene: 4. The CDR3 here is CASTPDRGNTEAFF. Here the CDR3 DNA reads TGTGCCAGCACACCGGACAGGGGGAACACTGAAGCTTTCTTT.

V and J are TRBV6-1 and TRBJ2-2; TRBD1 aligns across 9 bases. The CDR3 totals 14 residues. With 6 bases clipped from V and 5 bases from J, the junction kept 4 bases outside the gene matches. The germline gives CDR1 MNHNS, CDR2 SASEGT. The CDR3 sequence is CASSRQGGTGELFF. In nucleotides, the CDR3 is TGTGCCAGCAGCCGACAGGGGGGTACCGGGGAGCTGTTTTTT.

The chain couples TRBV7-7 to TRBJ2-1, with TRBD1 as a possible D gene (6 bases). This CDR3 has 14 amino acids. The V gene's germline CDR1 is SSHAT and CDR2 FNYEAQ (reference sequence). V was cut by 5 bases and J by 2 bases, with 10 bases left in between. The CDR3 DNA is TGTGCCAGCAGCCAACAGGGAACCTACAATGAGCAGTTCTTC. It yields the protein CASSQQGTYNEQFF.

V and J are TRBV29-1 and TRBJ2-5, with D uncertain. The CDR3 has 12 residues. Germline lookup yields CDR1 SQVTM and CDR2 ANQGSEA. Trimming cost V 4 bases and J 2 bases, with 8 bases left between them. CDR3 DNA sequence: TGCAGCGTTGTGAGCCGTCAAGAGACCCAGTACTTC. Translated: CSVVSRQETQYF.

The V gene is TRBV19, the J gene TRBJ1-6, with D possibly TRBD1 on 6 matching bases. Germline CDR1 reads LNHDA; CDR2 reads SQIVND (reference sequence). With 3 bases removed from V and 10 bases from J, the gap between germline ends came to 13 bases. CDR3 length: 14 amino acids. The CDR3 here is CASSITGKVSPLHF. CDR3 in DNA: TGTGCCAGTAGTATCACAGGGAAAGTGTCACCCCTCCACTTT.

V and J are TRBV7-3 and TRBJ2-1, with a possible D match to TRBD1 (6 bases). The V and J ends lost 1 base and 8 bases respectively, with 12 bases between them. Germline V lookup: CDR1 SGHTA, CDR2 FQGTGA. The CDR3 consists of 14 residues. CDR3 sequence: CASSLNPPGDEQFF. Written as DNA, the CDR3 is TGTGCCAGCAGCTTAAATCCCCCAGGGGATGAGCAGTTCTTC.

The J gene is TRBJ1-4, the V gene TRBV10-1; 7 nucleotides line up with TRBD1. J was trimmed by 8 bases and V by 6 bases; bases with no gene match: 12. This CDR3 contains 15 residues. Germline assignment: CDR1 WNHNN and CDR2 SYGVQD (reference sequence). The CDR3 bases are TGCGCCAGCAGCCAAGCCAACAGGGGAGGCGAAAAACTGTTTTTT. Protein: CASSQANRGGEKLFF.

This chain uses TRBV29-1 with TRBJ2-1; a possible D gene is TRBD2 (6 bases). V was trimmed by 3 bases and J by 5 bases, leaving 8 bases between them. The CDR3 is 12 amino acids. Germline CDR1 reads SQVTM; CDR2 reads ANQGSEA. This CDR3 is CSVEGLNNEQFF. The DNA for the CDR3 is TGCAGCGTTGAGGGACTGAACAATGAGCAGTTCTTC.

V is TRBV5-6 and J is TRBJ2-7; no clear D. Per germline, CDR1 SGHDT and CDR2 YYEEEE. Trimming removed 1 base at V and 2 bases at J, with 4 bases between. The CDR3 has 12 amino acids. The CDR3 sequence: CASSLFTYEQYF. The CDR3 DNA reads TGTGCCAGCAGCTTGTTTACCTACGAGCAGTACTTC.

The J gene is TRBJ2-3, the V gene TRBV7-6, with TRBD2 matching over 7 bases. The CDR3 spans 17 residues. Trimming at V came to 5 bases and at J to 0 bases, leaving 11 bases not matched to a gene. CDR1 and CDR2 (germline): SGHVS, FNYEAQ. The CDR3 region is CASSADLAGASTDTQYF. DNA for the CDR3: TGTGCCAGCAGCGCCGACTTAGCGGGCGCTAGCACAGATACGCAGTATTTT.

The chain has TRBV5-1 and TRBJ2-5, with TRBD1 matching over 9 bases. CDR1 and CDR2 from the germline V gene are SGHRS and YFSETQ. The CDR3 has 14 amino acids. V was pared by 7 bases and J by 4 bases, with 8 bases of the junction left unmatched. CDR3 sequence reads: CASGPGTGTETQYF. CDR3 coding DNA: TGCGCCAGCGGCCCCGGGACAGGGACAGAGACCCAGTACTTC. Full variable domain (missing parts from reference TRBV5-1 and TRBJ2-5): KAGVTQTPRYLIKTRGQQVTLSCSPISGHRSVSWYQQTPGQGLQFLFEYFSETQRNKGNFPGRFSGRQFSNSRSEMNVSTLELGDSALYLCASGPGTGTETQYFGPGTRLLVL.

The chain is built from TRBV7-9 and TRBJ2-5, with TRBD2 matching over 12 bases. Germline trimming cut 3 bases from V and 5 bases from J; bases unmatched to any gene: 4. The CDR3 consists of 15 residues. The V gene's germline CDR1 is SEHNR and CDR2 FQNEAQ (reference sequence). The chain's CDR3 is CASSLTSGRKETQYF. CDR3 nucleotide sequence: TGTGCCAGCAGCTTGACTAGCGGGAGAAAGGAGACCCAGTACTTC.

This chain uses TRBV7-8 with TRBJ2-1, with D tentatively TRBD2 (5 bases). The V and J ends lost 0 bases and 1 base respectively, with 7 bases between them. Germline CDR1 and CDR2: SGHVS and FQNEAQ. The CDR3 totals 15 residues. CDR3 DNA sequence: TGTGCCAGCAGCTTAGCGCGGGTGTCCTACAATGAGCAGTTCTTC. This codes for CASSLARVSYNEQFF.

The chain combines TRBV5-1 with TRBJ2-1, with 9 bases identical to TRBD2. The length of the CDR3 is 15 residues. Germline assignment: CDR1 SGHRS and CDR2 YFSETQ. After removal of 0 bases from V and 8 bases from J, the junction contained 6 bases not matched to a gene. CDR3 protein: CASSLGASGVYEQFF. The CDR3, as DNA: TGCGCCAGCAGCTTGGGGGCTAGCGGGGTTTATGAGCAGTTCTTC.

This sequence joins TRBV4-1 and TRBJ2-7, with 9 positions matching TRBD1. Per the germline V gene, CDR1 is MGHRA and CDR2 is YSYEKL. Trimming cost V 1 base and J 6 bases; bases outside gene matches: 10. The CDR3 is made up of 16 amino acids. The CDR3 sequence is CASSQVADRGNREQYF. The CDR3, as DNA: TGCGCCAGCAGCCAAGTCGCCGACAGGGGGAACCGCGAGCAGTACTTC.

The rearrangement uses TRBV6-1 and TRBJ1-5; tentatively, D is TRBD1 (5 bases). Germline V gene lookup returns CDR1 MNHNS and CDR2 SASEGT. The CDR3 runs to 14 residues. Deletions cut 7 bases from V and 6 bases from J, with 16 bases between. DNA of the CDR3: TGTGCCAGCACCGAAGCCGGGGGAGCTCAGCCCCAGCATTTT. Translation gives CASTEAGGAQPQHF.

The chain couples TRBV19 to TRBJ1-1; TRBD1 matches 7 bases. Germline assignment: CDR1 LNHDA and CDR2 SQIVND (reference sequence). The V and J ends lost 5 bases and 10 bases, in that order; junction bases with no gene match: 16. This CDR3 spans 15 amino acids. The CDR3 sequence: CASSPSDRAVVGAFF. The CDR3 DNA follows: TGTGCCAGTAGTCCGTCCGACAGGGCAGTGGTAGGAGCTTTCTTT.